This entry lists 14 T cell receptor beta chains sequenced from one sample in a study of type 1 and type 2 diabetes patients. The PCR template was genomic DNA. Multiplex PCR with 30 forward and 13 reverse primers amplified the TCR beta CDR3. TCRdb fed the multiplex PCR reads into MiXCR, producing one record per CDR3 protein. The sample contains fewer than 350,000 distinct CDR3 sequences, approximately 45% of which appear only once. The sequencing input was peripheral blood mononuclear cells (PBMCs). The receptors stem from a man between 18 and 29 years old with type 2 diabetes.

As regards this clonotype: This may be a read error, as it is one base from a much larger clone. V is TRBV9 and J is TRBJ2-7; D not resolved. The CDR3 is 11 residues long. Germline V gene lookup returns CDR1 SGDLS and CDR2 YYNGEE. The CDR3 DNA reads as TGTGCCAGCAGTGATCCGTTTGAGCGGTACTTC. It translates to CASSDPFERYF.

This clonotype was observed a handful of times. The chain joins TRBV11-2 to TRBJ2-2, with 9 bases lining up with TRBD2. V gave up 5 bases and J gave up 3 bases; unmatched junction bases: 4. The CDR3 extends over 15 amino acids. Germline values: CDR1 SGHAT, CDR2 FQNNGV. The CDR3 DNA is TGTGCCAGCAGCGGAAGCGGGGGGTACACCGGGGAGCTGTTTTTT. This translates into CASSGSGGYTGELFF.

This chain connects TRBV20-1 to TRBJ2-7, with unresolved D. The CDR3 covers 14 residues. Germline V gene data show CDR1 as DFQATT and CDR2 as SNEGSKA (reference sequence). Trimming shortened V by 0 bases and J by 3 bases, and 12 bases separated the two germline ends. CDR3 sequence reads: CSARDPTYLYEQYF. CDR3 DNA: TGCAGTGCTAGAGATCCCACGTATCTCTACGAGCAGTACTTC.

The rearrangement uses TRBV11-2 and TRBJ1-1, with D perhaps matching TRBD1 (5 bases). This CDR3 has 15 amino acids. Germline-derived CDR1 and CDR2 are SGHAT and FQNNGV. V dropped 3 bases and J dropped 7 bases, with 18 bases sitting between them. This CDR3 reads CASSFDVGGRIEAFF. The CDR3, as DNA: TGTGCCAGCAGCTTCGACGTCGGGGGTAGGATTGAAGCTTTCTTT.

This clonotype was seen a handful of times. The V and J genes are TRBV10-3 and TRBJ2-5; no clear D gene. The CDR3 is made up of 13 amino acids. The germline V gene has CDR1 ENHRY and CDR2 SYGVKD. V was trimmed by 7 bases and J by 5 bases, leaving 14 bases between them. As DNA, the CDR3 is TGTGCCATCAAGGTTGGGCCTGGGGAGACCCAGTACTTC. Protein product: CAIKVGPGETQYF.

The CDR3 sequence is CASTDREKTNEQFF. In DNA form, the CDR3 reads TGTGCCAGTACCGACAGGGAGAAAACGAATGAGCAGTTCTTC. V usage is TRBV2 and J usage is TRBJ2-1; 7 bases are a match to TRBD1. CDR3 length equals 14 residues. The V segment lost 9 bases and the J segment 7 bases; nucleotides outside the gene matches: 12. Germline V gene lookup returns CDR1 SNHLY and CDR2 FYNNEI.

The V and J genes are TRBV25-1 and TRBJ2-7; 8 bases are a match to TRBD2. CDR1 and CDR2 (germline): MGHDK, SYGVNS. The J segment lost 5 bases and the V segment lost 7 bases, leaving 7 bases of the junction unmatched. The CDR3 contains 13 residues. The CDR3 nucleotides read TGTGCCAGCACAGCAGCGGGAGATAACGAGCAGTACTTC. Its protein product is CASTAAGDNEQYF.

This chain uses TRBV30 with TRBJ1-5; 8 nucleotides match TRBD1. Germline V gene sequence: CDR1 GTSNPN, CDR2 SVGIG (reference sequence). J lost 5 bases, V lost 3 bases, and 9 bases had no gene match. The CDR3 sequence is 15 residues long. CDR3 amino acids: CAWRRGQGYDQPQHF. DNA of the CDR3: TGTGCCTGGAGACGAGGACAGGGATACGATCAGCCCCAGCATTTT.

This clonotype was seen a single time. V usage is TRBV2 and J usage is TRBJ2-6; D not certain. Trimming removed 6 bases at V and 1 base at J, with 10 bases between. CDR3 length: 15 residues. The germline gives CDR1 SNHLY, CDR2 FYNNEI. Written as DNA, the CDR3 is TGTGCCAGCAGGACGGGTGGGTCTGGGGCCAACGTCCTGACTTTC. This encodes CASRTGGSGANVLTF.

The J gene is TRBJ2-7, the V gene TRBV5-1; D is perhaps TRBD1 or TRBD2 (5 bases each). The germline CDR1 and CDR2 sequences are SGHRS and YFSETQ. CDR3 length: 15 residues. Trimming stripped 5 bases from V and 3 bases from J, with 18 bases between. As DNA, the CDR3 is TGCGCCAGCAGTTTCGGTTCGGGACGATTCTACGAGCAGTACTTC. Residues: CASSFGSGRFYEQYF.

The V call is TRBV30, the J call TRBJ2-3; tentatively, D is TRBD2 (5 bases). The CDR3 extends over 14 amino acids. Trimming stripped 2 bases from V and 1 base from J, with 10 bases between. CDR1 is GTSNPN, CDR2 SVGIG, per germline (reference sequence). The DNA of the CDR3 is TGTGCCTGGAGTATAGGGAGTGGCACAGATACGCAGTATTTT. Its protein is CAWSIGSGTDTQYF.

The chain has TRBV30 and TRBJ2-5; D might be TRBD2 (6 bases). Trimming removed 4 bases at V and 4 bases at J, with 16 bases between. The CDR3 has 14 amino acids. The germline V gene encodes CDR1 GTSNPN and CDR2 SVGIG (reference sequence). The DNA for the CDR3 is TGTGCCTGGACGTCGTCGGGAGCGATAGAGACCCAGTACTTC. Its translation is CAWTSSGAIETQYF.

The J gene is TRBJ2-7, the V gene TRBV6-1, with 8 bases aligning to TRBD1. V lost 8 bases to trimming and J lost 3 bases; unmatched junction nucleotides: 9. Germline V gene lookup returns CDR1 MNHNS and CDR2 SASEGT. CDR3 size: 14 residues. The CDR3 sequence: CASRTGQDLYEQYF. CDR3 nucleotide sequence: TGTGCCAGCCGTACGGGACAGGACCTCTACGAGCAGTACTTC.

V is TRBV10-1 and J is TRBJ1-6; the D gene is possibly TRBD1 (5 bases). Trimming pared 0 bases from V and 5 bases from J, leaving 8 bases between. CDR3 length: 15 residues. Germline loops: CDR1 WNHNN, CDR2 SYGVQD (reference sequence). The CDR3 loop reads CASSESGGNNSPLHF. Written as DNA, the CDR3 is TGCGCCAGCAGTGAGTCTGGGGGAAATAATTCACCCCTCCACTTT.